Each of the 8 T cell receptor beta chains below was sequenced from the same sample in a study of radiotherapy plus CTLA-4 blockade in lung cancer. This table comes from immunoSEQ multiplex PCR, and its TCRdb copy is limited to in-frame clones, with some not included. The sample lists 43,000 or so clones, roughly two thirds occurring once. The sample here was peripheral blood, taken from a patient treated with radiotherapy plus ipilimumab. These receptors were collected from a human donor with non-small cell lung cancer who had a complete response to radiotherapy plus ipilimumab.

This chain's CDR3 is CASSAGNQGRDTQYF. The CDR3 nucleotides read TGCGCCAGCAGCGCGGGAAACCAGGGAAGGGATACGCAGTATTTT. J is TRBJ2-3 and V is TRBV5-1, with D tentatively TRBD2 (6 bases). Germline V gene data show CDR1 as SGHRS and CDR2 as YFSETQ. V lost 4 bases, J lost 6 bases, and 18 bases lay in between. The CDR3 runs to 15 residues.

The CDR3 DNA reads TGTGCCAGCAGTCACAGGGCCCAGGGCTATGGCTACACCTTC. This sequence encodes CASSHRAQGYGYTF. The chain couples TRBV6-1 to TRBJ1-2; tentative D call: TRBD1 (6 bases). This CDR3 has 14 residues. The V gene's germline CDR1 is MNHNS and CDR2 SASEGT. Trimming removed 5 bases at V and 4 bases at J, with 14 bases between.

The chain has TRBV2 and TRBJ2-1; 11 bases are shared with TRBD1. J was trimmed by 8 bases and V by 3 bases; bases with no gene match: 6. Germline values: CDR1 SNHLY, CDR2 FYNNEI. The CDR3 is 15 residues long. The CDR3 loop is CASSEGQGVIYEQFF. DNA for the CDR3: TGTGCCAGCAGTGAGGGACAGGGGGTGATCTATGAGCAGTTCTTC.

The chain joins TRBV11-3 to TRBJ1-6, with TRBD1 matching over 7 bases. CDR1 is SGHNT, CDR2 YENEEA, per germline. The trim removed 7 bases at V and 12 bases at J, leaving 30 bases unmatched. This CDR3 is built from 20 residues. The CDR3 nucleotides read TGTGCCAGCACCTCCTTGCCAGGGGTTAAGGACAGGTCGGGGGGGAAACCCCTCCACTTT. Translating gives CASTSLPGVKDRSGGKPLHF.

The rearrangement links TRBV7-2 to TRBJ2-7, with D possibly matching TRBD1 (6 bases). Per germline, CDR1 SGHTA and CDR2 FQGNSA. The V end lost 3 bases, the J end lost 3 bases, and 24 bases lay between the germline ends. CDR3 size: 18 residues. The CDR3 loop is CASSLGLGQRRRGYEQYF. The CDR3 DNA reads TGTGCCAGCAGCTTGGGGTTAGGACAGCGAAGACGCGGCTACGAGCAGTACTTC.

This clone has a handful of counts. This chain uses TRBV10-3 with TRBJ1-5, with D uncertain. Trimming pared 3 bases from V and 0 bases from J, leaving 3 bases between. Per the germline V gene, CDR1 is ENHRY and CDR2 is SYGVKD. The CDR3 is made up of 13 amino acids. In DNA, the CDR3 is TGTGCCATCAGTGACGGTAGCAATCAGCCCCAGCATTTT. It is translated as CAISDGSNQPQHF.

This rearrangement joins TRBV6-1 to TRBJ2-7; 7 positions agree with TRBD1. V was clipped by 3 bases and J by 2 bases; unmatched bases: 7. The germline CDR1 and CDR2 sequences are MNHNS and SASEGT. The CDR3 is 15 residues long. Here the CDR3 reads CASSDGTALAYEQYF. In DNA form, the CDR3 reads TGTGCCAGCAGTGACGGGACAGCGCTGGCCTACGAGCAGTACTTC.

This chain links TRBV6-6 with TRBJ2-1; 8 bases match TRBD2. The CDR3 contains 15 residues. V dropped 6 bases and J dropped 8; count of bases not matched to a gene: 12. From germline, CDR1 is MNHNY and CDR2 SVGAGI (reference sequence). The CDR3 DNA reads TGTGCCAGCAGCTCGGGGGGGGCCGGGCGCGATGAGCAGTTCTTC. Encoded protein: CASSSGGAGRDEQFF.